This passage covers 9 T cell receptor beta chains from one sample sequenced in a study of blood T cell repertoires in COVID-19. Sequencing was performed with immunoSEQ multiplex PCR; in TCRdb, only in-frame clones are kept and a portion is missing. There are over 130,000 clones in the sample; about 80% occur only once, and 1.5% to 2% lies in the top ten. The sequenced sample consisted of PBMCs or T cells enriched from blood (not recorded which). The receptors come from a woman aged 18-29 years who had been exposed to COVID-19.

The CDR3 nucleotides read TGCGCCAGCAGCCCTCAGGGGACCCCCTTTAACACTGAAGCTTTCTTT. Translation: CASSPQGTPFNTEAFF. This chain connects TRBV4-1 to TRBJ1-1; D possibly corresponds to TRBD1 (6 bases). The ends were cut back, 4 bases at V and 2 bases at J, with 17 bases in the middle. CDR1 is MGHRA and CDR2 is YSYEKL in the germline V gene. The CDR3 runs to 16 residues.

The CDR3, as DNA: TGTGCCAGCAGCTTAATCGGGGGACAGTACAATGAGCAGTTCTTC. It yields the protein CASSLIGGQYNEQFF. The V and J genes are TRBV7-2 and TRBJ2-1; weak D call: TRBD1 (7 bases). Germline CDR1 and CDR2: SGHTA and FQGNSA. Trimming removed 2 bases from V and 4 bases from J, with 12 bases in between. The CDR3 has 15 residues. The full variable domain, with the rest looked up from reference TRBV7-2 and TRBJ2-1, is GAGVSQSPSNKVTEKGKDVELRCDPISGHTALYWYRQSLGQGLEFLIYFQGNSAPDKSGLPSDRFSAERTGGSVSTLTIQRTQQEDSAVYLCASSLIGGQYNEQFFGPGTRLTVL.

The chain combines TRBV30 with TRBJ1-6; D may be TRBD1 (5 bases). Trimming removed 0 bases from V and 7 bases from J, with 10 bases in between. In germline, CDR1 is GTSNPN, CDR2 SVGIG (reference sequence). This CDR3 is 14 amino acids long. Here the CDR3 reads CAWSVQTANSPLHF. The CDR3 DNA follows: TGTGCCTGGAGTGTTCAGACAGCAAATTCACCCCTCCACTTT. The full variable domain, with the rest looked up from reference TRBV30 and TRBJ1-6, is SQTIHQWPATLVQPVGSPLSLECTVEGTSNPNLYWYRQAAGRGLQLLFYSVGIGQISSEVPQNLSASRPQDRQFILSSKKLLLSDSGFYLCAWSVQTANSPLHFGNGTRLTVT.

The chain combines TRBV28 with TRBJ2-2; 8 bases align to TRBD1. CDR1 is MDHEN and CDR2 is SYDVKM in the germline V gene. The J segment lost 4 bases and the V segment lost 4 bases, leaving 2 bases of the junction unmatched. This CDR3 is 14 amino acids long. CDR3 nucleotides: TGTGCCAGCAGTTCGACAGGGGTCACCGGGGAGCTGTTTTTT. Its translation is CASSSTGVTGELFF.

The chain couples TRBV7-2 to TRBJ2-3, with TRBD1 matching 8 bases. Losses at the gene ends were 5 bases for V and 2 bases for J; bases not matched to a gene: 6. The length of the CDR3 is 15 residues. Per the germline V gene, CDR1 is SGHTA and CDR2 is FQGNSA. CDR3 amino acids: CASSGRTGTTDTQYF. In DNA form, the CDR3 reads TGTGCCAGCAGCGGCCGGACAGGGACCACAGATACGCAGTATTTT.

The genes are TRBV15 and TRBJ2-5; D call uncertain. V lost 4 bases and J lost 5, with 14 bases in between. The CDR3 extends over 14 amino acids. Germline values: CDR1 LNHNV, CDR2 YYDKDF (reference sequence). CDR3 in DNA: TGTGCCACCAGCAATGACCGCGGCCGGGAGACCCAGTACTTC. The encoded protein is CATSNDRGRETQYF.

The chain employs TRBV12-3 or TRBV12-4 and TRBJ1-1; no firm D call. CDR3 length: 13 amino acids. Trimming cost V 6 bases and J 3 bases, with 11 bases left between them. CDR3 nucleotides: TGTGCCAGCAGGCGCGCCGGGGACACTGAAGCTTTCTTT. It specifies CASRRAGDTEAFF.

V gene TRBV10-3 combines with J gene TRBJ1-6, with D hard to call. V shed 6 bases and J shed 6 bases, with 6 bases lying between them. The CDR3 is made up of 12 amino acids. Germline lookup yields CDR1 ENHRY and CDR2 SYGVKD. CDR3 sequence (DNA): TGTGCCATCAGCTCAGTTAATTCACCCCTCCACTTT. It translates to CAISSVNSPLHF.

A single count supports this clone. The chain employs TRBV6-4 and TRBJ1-2; TRBD1 agrees at 8 bases. V shed 5 bases and J 8 bases; nucleotides not matched to a gene: 7. CDR3 size: 13 residues. Germline values: CDR1 MRHNA, CDR2 SNTAGT. The CDR3 loop is CASSPTGGEGYTF. The CDR3 DNA follows: TGTGCCAGCAGTCCTACAGGGGGTGAGGGCTACACCTTC.